This is a list of T cell receptor beta chains from one sample in a study of human T cells and chemical hapten exposure. TCRdb called the RACE reads again in MiXCR, with one record for every CDR3 protein. The sample includes 270,000 or so distinct CDR3 sequences, 7.5% to 9% of them seen just once. This material consisted of whole blood, taken in connection with sensitization to the hapten diphenylcyclopropenone (DPC). These TCRs come from a man aged 18 to 35 with alopecia areata. Some clones in this sample may be carry-over from other donors' samples. Each CDR3 is given with its conserved first and last residue. A D gene is named only where the DNA matches it firmly. The size entry is marked missing in some rows and otherwise reads once, few, many or a size class.

v_gene	j_gene	d_gene	abundance	CDR3aa	CDR3nt
TRBV6-1	TRBJ1-1	NA	NA	CASSVGQGAFF	TGTGCCAGCAGTGTGGGCCAAGGCGCTTTCTTT
TRBV12-3/TRBV12-4	TRBJ1-4	TRBD1	many	CASSPGIGTGNEKLFF	TGTGCCAGCAGTCCCGGTATCGGGACAGGGAACGAAAAACTGTTTTTT
TRBV4-2	TRBJ2-1	TRBD1	many	CASSQGRQGKPYNEQFF	TGTGCCAGCAGCCAAGGCCGACAGGGGAAGCCCTACAATGAGCAGTTCTTC
TRBV28	TRBJ2-7	NA	NA	CASRTSGISYEQYF	TGTGCCAGCAGAACCAGCGGTATTTCCTACGAGCAGTACTTC
TRBV4-1	TRBJ1-1	NA	many	CASSQDGKADSSAFF	TGCGCCAGCAGCCAAGATGGCAAAGCAGATTCGTCGGCTTTCTTT
TRBV27	TRBJ2-3	TRBD1	NA	CASSPRQGITDTQYF	TGTGCCAGCAGTCCCCGACAGGGAATAACAGATACGCAGTATTTT
TRBV10-3	TRBJ2-5	TRBD2	NA	CAISGGLVRETQYF	TGTGCCATCAGTGGAGGACTAGTCCGAGAGACCCAGTACTTC
TRBV7-2	TRBJ2-2	TRBD2	few	CASSFPEGRRGLTTNTGELFF	TGTGCCAGCAGCTTTCCGGAGGGTAGACGGGGACTAACAACGAACACCGGGGAGCTGTTTTTT
TRBV4-2	TRBJ1-1	TRBD1	few	CASSQGQGGPEAFF	TGTGCCAGCAGCCAAGGGCAGGGGGGGCCTGAAGCTTTCTTT
TRBV12-3/TRBV12-4	TRBJ2-1	NA	NA	CASRLRRGNEQFF	TGTGCCAGCAGACTTAGAAGGGGCAATGAGCAGTTCTTC
TRBV28	TRBJ2-3	NA	NA	CASSFERSNTDTQYF	TGTGCCAGCAGTTTCGAGAGGTCGAACACAGATACGCAGTATTTT
TRBV6-2/TRBV6-3	TRBJ1-2	NA	many	CASSYPDRNYGYTF	TGTGCCAGCAGTTACCCTGACAGGAACTATGGCTACACCTTC
TRBV9	TRBJ2-7	TRBD2	few	CASSVGTSGNYEQYF	TGTGCCAGCAGCGTAGGAACTAGCGGAAACTACGAGCAGTACTTC
TRBV28	TRBJ1-4	NA	few	CASTSTNEKLFF	TGTGCCAGCACATCAACTAATGAAAAACTGTTTTTT
TRBV28	TRBJ1-1	NA	NA	CASSLPQTEAFF	TGTGCCAGCAGCCTACCTCAAACTGAAGCTTTCTTT
TRBV6-6	TRBJ1-2	NA	few	CASSYSGADGYTF	TGTGCCAGCAGTTACTCTGGGGCGGATGGCTACACCTTC
TRBV5-1	TRBJ2-2	NA	many	CASSHNRADTGELFF	TGCGCCAGCAGCCACAACAGGGCCGACACCGGGGAGCTGTTTTTT
TRBV2	TRBJ2-4	TRBD1	few	CASSTGQGATKNIQYF	TGTGCCAGCAGTACGGGGCAGGGGGCGACCAAAAACATTCAGTACTTC
TRBV29-1	TRBJ2-1	NA	few	CSVEGPGSYNEQFF	TGCAGCGTTGAAGGTCCAGGGTCGTACAATGAGCAGTTCTTC
TRBV6-5	TRBJ2-1	NA	few	CASSTTGEQFF	TGTGCCAGCAGTACTACAGGGGAGCAGTTCTTC
TRBV20-1	TRBJ2-1	NA	NA	CSARDFRAILKSNEQFF	TGCAGTGCTAGAGATTTCCGGGCCATCCTAAAAAGCAATGAGCAGTTCTTC
TRBV7-9	TRBJ2-1	TRBD2	NA	CASSLDRTSIKEQFF	TGTGCCAGCAGCTTAGACAGGACTAGCATAAAAGAGCAGTTCTTC
TRBV4-2	TRBJ1-2	NA	many	CASSQARGDYGYTF	TGTGCCAGCAGCCAAGCTAGGGGGGACTACGGCTACACCTTC
TRBV25-1	TRBJ2-5	NA	NA	CASRSKETQYF	TGTGCCAGCAGGTCCAAAGAGACCCAGTACTTC
TRBV21-1	TRBJ2-2	NA	NA	CASSRKTGTGPGELFF	TGTGCCAGCAGCCGAAAGACCGGGACAGGGCCCGGGGAGCTGTTTTTT
TRBV6-6	TRBJ1-2	NA	few	CATRLFGDYGYTF	TGTGCCACCAGGCTATTCGGGGACTATGGCTACACCTTC
TRBV7-6	TRBJ2-1	TRBD2	NA	CASSGTSGAHNEQFF	TGTGCCAGCAGCGGGACTAGCGGGGCCCACAATGAGCAGTTCTTC